A selection of T cell receptor beta chains follows, all from one sample in a study of low-dose radiotherapy and immunotherapy resistance in tumors. TCRdb reprocessed the reads with MiXCR, giving one entry per CDR3 protein. The sample includes tens of thousands of distinct CDR3 sequences, over 15% of them seen just once. Sequenced material: PBMCs, taken before treatment. Receptors were obtained from a male donor with prostate cancer. The CDR3 runs from the conserved cysteine through the conserved F or W. The D gene is left open where the match is weak. For some rows the clone size is stated as once, few or many, or as a class when expanded; others skip it.

D gene: NA; J gene: TRBJ2-3; clone size: many; V gene: TRBV5-1; CDR3 protein: CASSLGGGAYTDTQYF; CDR3 DNA: TGCGCCAGCAGCTTGGGTGGCGGAGCTTACACAGATACGCAGTATTTT
D gene: TRBD2; J gene: TRBJ2-2; clone size: few; V gene: TRBV5-1; CDR3 protein: CASSFRTSGYTGELFF; CDR3 DNA: TGCGCCAGCAGCTTTAGGACTAGCGGTTACACCGGGGAGCTGTTTTTT
D gene: TRBD1; J gene: TRBJ2-2; clone size: medium-sized; V gene: TRBV5-4; CDR3 protein: CAITTGTDNLITNTGELFF; CDR3 DNA: TGTGCCATCACGACCGGGACAGACAATCTTATCACGAACACCGGGGAGCTGTTTTTT
D gene: TRBD1; J gene: TRBJ1-6; clone size: many; V gene: TRBV5-6; CDR3 protein: CASSAGTGRAGSLHF; CDR3 DNA: TGTGCCAGCAGCGCCGGGACAGGGCGAGCGGGATCCCTCCACTTT
D gene: TRBD1; J gene: TRBJ2-2; clone size: many; V gene: TRBV7-6; CDR3 protein: CASSRTGAQPGELFF; CDR3 DNA: TGTGCCAGCAGCCGGACAGGGGCCCAACCCGGGGAGCTGTTTTTT
D gene: TRBD2; J gene: TRBJ2-3; clone size: NA; V gene: TRBV3-1; CDR3 protein: CASSRGLAGSTDTQYF; CDR3 DNA: TGTGCCAGCAGCCGCGGTCTAGCGGGCAGCACAGATACGCAGTATTTT
D gene: TRBD1; J gene: TRBJ2-7; clone size: few; V gene: TRBV7-2; CDR3 protein: CASSFKAQGAAGEQYF; CDR3 DNA: TGTGCCAGCAGCTTTAAGGCACAGGGGGCGGCGGGGGAGCAGTACTTC
D gene: NA; J gene: TRBJ2-2; clone size: NA; V gene: TRBV9; CDR3 protein: CASSVLTGRDTGELFF; CDR3 DNA: TGTGCCAGCAGCGTATTAACAGGAAGGGACACCGGGGAGCTGTTTTTT
D gene: NA; J gene: TRBJ1-1; clone size: many; V gene: TRBV5-5; CDR3 protein: CASANSIQGGTLNTEAFF; CDR3 DNA: TGTGCCAGCGCGAACTCAATACAGGGAGGGACATTGAACACTGAAGCTTTCTTT
D gene: NA; J gene: TRBJ1-1; clone size: many; V gene: TRBV5-4; CDR3 protein: CASSSASGTTEAFF; CDR3 DNA: TGTGCCAGCAGCTCCGCTTCGGGGACCACTGAAGCTTTCTTT
D gene: NA; J gene: TRBJ1-6; clone size: few; V gene: TRBV7-9; CDR3 protein: CASSLQGETLHF; CDR3 DNA: TGTGCCAGCAGCTTACAGGGAGAAACCCTCCACTTT
D gene: TRBD1; J gene: TRBJ2-7; clone size: few; V gene: TRBV27; CDR3 protein: CATGQGSPYEQYF; CDR3 DNA: TGTGCCACGGGACAGGGTTCTCCCTACGAGCAGTACTTC
D gene: NA; J gene: TRBJ1-2; clone size: many; V gene: TRBV12-3/TRBV12-4; CDR3 protein: CASSGAPIDGYTF; CDR3 DNA: TGTGCCAGCAGTGGGGCGCCGATTGATGGCTACACCTTC
D gene: TRBD2; J gene: TRBJ2-3; clone size: many; V gene: TRBV3-1; CDR3 protein: CASSPLAGGPHTQYF; CDR3 DNA: TGTGCCAGCAGCCCCCTGGCGGGGGGGCCGCATACGCAGTATTTT
D gene: NA; J gene: TRBJ2-7; clone size: NA; V gene: TRBV12-3/TRBV12-4; CDR3 protein: CASTLEGGLKEQYF; CDR3 DNA: TGTGCCAGCACCTTAGAGGGGGGGCTGAAGGAGCAGTACTTC